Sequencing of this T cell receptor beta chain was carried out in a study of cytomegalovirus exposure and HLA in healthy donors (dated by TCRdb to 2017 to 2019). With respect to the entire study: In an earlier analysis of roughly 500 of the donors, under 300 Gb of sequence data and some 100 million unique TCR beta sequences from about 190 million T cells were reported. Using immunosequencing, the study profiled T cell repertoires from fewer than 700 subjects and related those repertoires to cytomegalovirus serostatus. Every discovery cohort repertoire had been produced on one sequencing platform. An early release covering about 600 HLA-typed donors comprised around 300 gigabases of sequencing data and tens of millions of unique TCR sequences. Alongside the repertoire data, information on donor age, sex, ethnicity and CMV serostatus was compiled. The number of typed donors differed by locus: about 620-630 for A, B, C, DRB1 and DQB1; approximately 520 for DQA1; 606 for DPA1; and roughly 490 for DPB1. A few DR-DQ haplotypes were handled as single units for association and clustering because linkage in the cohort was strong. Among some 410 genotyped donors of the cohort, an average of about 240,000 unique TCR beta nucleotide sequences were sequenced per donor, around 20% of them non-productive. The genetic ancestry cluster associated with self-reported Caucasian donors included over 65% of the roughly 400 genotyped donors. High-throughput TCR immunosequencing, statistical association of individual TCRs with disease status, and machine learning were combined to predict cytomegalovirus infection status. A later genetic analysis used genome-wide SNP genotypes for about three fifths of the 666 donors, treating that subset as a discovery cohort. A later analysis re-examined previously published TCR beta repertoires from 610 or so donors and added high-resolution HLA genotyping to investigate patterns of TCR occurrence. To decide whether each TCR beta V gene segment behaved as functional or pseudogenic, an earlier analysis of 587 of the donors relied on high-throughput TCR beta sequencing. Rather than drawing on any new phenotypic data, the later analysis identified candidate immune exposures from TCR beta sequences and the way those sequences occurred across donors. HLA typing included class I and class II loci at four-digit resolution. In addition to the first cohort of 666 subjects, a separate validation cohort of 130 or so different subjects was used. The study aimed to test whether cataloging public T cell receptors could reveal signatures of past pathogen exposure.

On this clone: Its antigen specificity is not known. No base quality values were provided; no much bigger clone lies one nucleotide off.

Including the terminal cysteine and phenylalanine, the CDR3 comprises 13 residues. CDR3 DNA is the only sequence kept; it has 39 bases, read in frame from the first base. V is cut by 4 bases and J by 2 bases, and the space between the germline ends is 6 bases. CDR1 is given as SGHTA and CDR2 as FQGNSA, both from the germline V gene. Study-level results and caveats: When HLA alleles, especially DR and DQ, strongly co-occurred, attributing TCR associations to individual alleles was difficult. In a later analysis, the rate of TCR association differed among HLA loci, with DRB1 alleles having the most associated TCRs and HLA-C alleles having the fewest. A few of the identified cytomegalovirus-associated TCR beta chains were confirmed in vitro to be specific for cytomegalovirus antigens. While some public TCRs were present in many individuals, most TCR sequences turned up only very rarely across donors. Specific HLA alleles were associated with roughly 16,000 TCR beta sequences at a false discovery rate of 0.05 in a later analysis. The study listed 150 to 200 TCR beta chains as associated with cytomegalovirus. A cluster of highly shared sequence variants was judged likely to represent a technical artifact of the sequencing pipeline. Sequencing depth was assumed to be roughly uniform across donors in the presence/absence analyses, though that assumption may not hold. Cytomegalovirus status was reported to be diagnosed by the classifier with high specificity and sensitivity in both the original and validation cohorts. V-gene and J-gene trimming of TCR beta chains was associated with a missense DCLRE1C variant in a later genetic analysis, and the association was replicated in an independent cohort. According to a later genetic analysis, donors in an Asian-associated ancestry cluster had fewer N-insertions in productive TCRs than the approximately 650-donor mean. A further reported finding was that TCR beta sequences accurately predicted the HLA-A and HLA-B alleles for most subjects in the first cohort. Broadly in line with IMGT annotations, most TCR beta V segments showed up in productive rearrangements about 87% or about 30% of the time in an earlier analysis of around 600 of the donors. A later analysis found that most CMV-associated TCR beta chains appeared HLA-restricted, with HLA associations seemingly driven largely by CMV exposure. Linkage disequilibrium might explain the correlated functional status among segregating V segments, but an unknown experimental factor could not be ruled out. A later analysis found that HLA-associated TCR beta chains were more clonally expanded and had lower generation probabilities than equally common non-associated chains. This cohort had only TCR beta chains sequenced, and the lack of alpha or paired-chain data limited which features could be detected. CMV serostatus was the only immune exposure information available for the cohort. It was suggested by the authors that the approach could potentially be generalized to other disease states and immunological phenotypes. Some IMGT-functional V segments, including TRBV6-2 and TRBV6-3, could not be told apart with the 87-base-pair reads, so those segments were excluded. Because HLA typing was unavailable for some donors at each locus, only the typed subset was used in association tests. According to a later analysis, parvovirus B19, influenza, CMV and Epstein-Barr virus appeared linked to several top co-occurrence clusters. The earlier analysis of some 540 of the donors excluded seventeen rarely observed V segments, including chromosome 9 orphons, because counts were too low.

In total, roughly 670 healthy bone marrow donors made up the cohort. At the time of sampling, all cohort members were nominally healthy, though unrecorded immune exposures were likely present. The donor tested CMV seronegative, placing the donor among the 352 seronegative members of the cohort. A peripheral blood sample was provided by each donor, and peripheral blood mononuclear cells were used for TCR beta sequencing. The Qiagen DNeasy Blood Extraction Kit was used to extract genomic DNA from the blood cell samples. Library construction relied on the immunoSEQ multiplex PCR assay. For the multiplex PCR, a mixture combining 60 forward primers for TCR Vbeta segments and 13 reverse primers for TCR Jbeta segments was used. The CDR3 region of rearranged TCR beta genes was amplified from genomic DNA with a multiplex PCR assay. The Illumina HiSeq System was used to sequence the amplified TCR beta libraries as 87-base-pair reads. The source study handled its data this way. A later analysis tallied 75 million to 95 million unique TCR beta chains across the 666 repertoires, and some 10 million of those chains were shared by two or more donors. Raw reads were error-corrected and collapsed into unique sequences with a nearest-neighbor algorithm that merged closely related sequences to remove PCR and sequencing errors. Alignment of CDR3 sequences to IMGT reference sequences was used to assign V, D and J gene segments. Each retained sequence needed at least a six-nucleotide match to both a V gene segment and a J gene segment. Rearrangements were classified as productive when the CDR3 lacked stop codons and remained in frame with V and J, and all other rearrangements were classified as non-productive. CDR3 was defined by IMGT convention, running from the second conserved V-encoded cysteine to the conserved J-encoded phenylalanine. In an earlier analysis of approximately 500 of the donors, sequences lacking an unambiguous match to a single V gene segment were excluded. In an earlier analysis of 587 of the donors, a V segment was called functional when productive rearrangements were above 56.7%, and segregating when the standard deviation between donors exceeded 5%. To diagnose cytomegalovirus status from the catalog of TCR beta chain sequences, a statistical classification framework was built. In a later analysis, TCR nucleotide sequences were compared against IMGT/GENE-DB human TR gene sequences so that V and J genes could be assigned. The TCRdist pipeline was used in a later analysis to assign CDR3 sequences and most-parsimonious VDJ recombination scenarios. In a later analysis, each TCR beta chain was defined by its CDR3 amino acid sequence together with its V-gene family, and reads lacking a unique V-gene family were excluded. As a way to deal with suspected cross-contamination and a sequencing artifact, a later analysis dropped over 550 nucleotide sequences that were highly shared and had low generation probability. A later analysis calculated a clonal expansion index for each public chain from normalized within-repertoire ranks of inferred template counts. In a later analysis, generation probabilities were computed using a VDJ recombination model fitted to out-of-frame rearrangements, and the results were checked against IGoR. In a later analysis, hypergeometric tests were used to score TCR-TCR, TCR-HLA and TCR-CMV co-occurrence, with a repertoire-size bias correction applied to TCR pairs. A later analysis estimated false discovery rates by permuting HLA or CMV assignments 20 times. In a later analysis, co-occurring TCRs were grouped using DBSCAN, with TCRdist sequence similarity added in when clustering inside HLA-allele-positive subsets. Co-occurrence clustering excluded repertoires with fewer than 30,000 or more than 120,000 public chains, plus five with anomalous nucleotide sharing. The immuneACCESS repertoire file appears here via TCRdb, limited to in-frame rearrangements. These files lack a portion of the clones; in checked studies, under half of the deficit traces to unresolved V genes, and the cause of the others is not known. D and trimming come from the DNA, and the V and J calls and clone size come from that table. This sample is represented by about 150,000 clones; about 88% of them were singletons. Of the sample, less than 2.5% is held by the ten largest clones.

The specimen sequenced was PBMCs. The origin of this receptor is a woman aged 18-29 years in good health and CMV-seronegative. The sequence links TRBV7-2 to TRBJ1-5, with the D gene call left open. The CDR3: CASSSEGNQPQHF. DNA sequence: TGTGCCAGCAGCTCCGAGGGCAATCAGCCCCAGCATTTT.